The 27 T cell receptor beta chains below all came from one sample that was sequenced in a study of CD8+ T cells in alopecia areata. Indicated treatment: oral pan-JAK inhibitor, 5-10 mg twice daily. cDNA serving as the sequencing template came from extracted, reverse transcribed RNA. TCRdb's copy holds only in-frame clones and misses some; the assay was immunoSEQ multiplex PCR. Among 180,000 or so clones, 51% were seen once, and the ten largest hold about 9.4%. This material consisted of CD8+ T cells sorted from blood, taken at approximately week 52, from a patient treated with tofacitinib. The receptors come from a human donor with alopecia areata.

This clone was recorded many times. The J gene is TRBJ1-1, the V gene TRBV27, with unresolved D. This CDR3 is built from 13 residues. The germline gives CDR1 MNHEY, CDR2 SMNVEV (reference sequence). V lost 5 bases and J lost 4, with 11 bases in between. This CDR3 reads CASSLRGPTEAFF. The CDR3 nucleotides read TGTGCCAGCAGTCTCCGAGGGCCCACTGAAGCTTTCTTT.

This chain uses TRBV7-2 with TRBJ2-3, with unresolved D. There are 12 residues in the CDR3. Germline CDR1 is SGHTA and CDR2 is FQGNSA. Trimming removed 6 bases at V and 0 bases at J, with 4 bases between. This CDR3 is CASRSSTDTQYF. CDR3 bases: TGTGCCAGCAGGTCTAGCACAGATACGCAGTATTTT.

The V call is TRBV2, the J call TRBJ2-7; 9 positions agree with TRBD1. J gave up 4 bases and V 5 bases, and 9 bases lay outside the gene matches. CDR3 length: 15 residues. CDR1 SNHLY and CDR2 FYNNEI come from the germline V gene. The CDR3 DNA reads as TGTGCCAGCAGTCCACCGGGACAGGGCCATTACGAGCAGTACTTC. Its protein product is CASSPPGQGHYEQYF.

This clone was observed a handful of times. Other DNA sequences in the sample encode the same CDR3. The J gene is TRBJ2-7, the V gene TRBV5-6, with D uncertain. Trimming pared 0 bases from V and 2 bases from J, leaving 6 bases between. Per the germline V gene, CDR1 is SGHDT and CDR2 is YYEEEE. The CDR3 is made up of 13 amino acids. Here the CDR3 DNA reads TGTGCCAGCAGCTTGGGCAGTACCTACGAGCAGTACTTC. Its translation: CASSLGSTYEQYF.

V and J are TRBV27 and TRBJ2-3, with D perhaps being TRBD1 or TRBD2 (5 bases each). This CDR3 is 16 amino acids long. V shed 6 bases and J shed 1 base, with 17 bases lying between them. Per the germline V gene, CDR1 is MNHEY and CDR2 is SMNVEV (reference sequence). The chain's CDR3 is CASSKGAGGRTDTQYF. CDR3 sequence (DNA): TGTGCCAGCAGCAAAGGGGCAGGAGGACGCACAGATACGCAGTATTTT.

In this sample, this clone turned up a few times. The chain uses TRBV29-1 and TRBJ1-2; the D gene is possibly TRBD1 (5 bases). Trimming removed 1 base from V and 4 bases from J, with 7 bases in between. CDR1 is SQVTM and CDR2 is ANQGSEA in the germline V gene. This CDR3 spans 12 amino acids. The CDR3 DNA sequence: TGCAGCGTTGAAGGACAGCCCTATGGCTACACCTTC. Its translation: CSVEGQPYGYTF.

The chain combines TRBV6-5 with TRBJ2-7; tentatively, D is TRBD2 (6 bases). Germline V gives CDR1 MNHEY, CDR2 SVGAGI. Trimming removed 2 bases at V and 4 bases at J, with 15 bases between. The CDR3 is 15 residues long. CDR3 nucleotide sequence: TGTGCCAGCAGTTACAGGAGGGGCTTTGGTTACGAGCAGTACTTC. Protein product: CASSYRRGFGYEQYF.

The V and J genes are TRBV14 and TRBJ2-3; TRBD1 matches at 9 bases. CDR3 length: 17 amino acids. Germline lookup yields CDR1 SGHDN and CDR2 FVKESK. Trimming took 1 base from V and 1 from J; bases not matched to a gene: 6. The CDR3 loop is CASSQALGTGRTDTQYF. The DNA for the CDR3 is TGTGCCAGCAGCCAAGCTTTAGGGACAGGGCGCACAGATACGCAGTATTTT.

The chain links TRBV9 to TRBJ2-7, with 9 bases that match TRBD1. The germline V gene encodes CDR1 SGDLS and CDR2 YYNGEE. This CDR3 contains 16 residues. The junction had 9 bases not matched to a gene; V was cut back by 3 bases and J by 2 bases. DNA for the CDR3: TGTGCCAGCAGCGCCGGGGACAGGGTACGGACCTACGAGCAGTACTTC. This encodes CASSAGDRVRTYEQYF.

This clone was counted only a few times. V is TRBV23-1 and J is TRBJ1-6, with 8 positions matching TRBD1. TRBV23-1 qualifies as an ORF whose function is uncertain. The CDR3 totals 17 residues. V gave up 1 base and J gave up 6 bases; unmatched junction bases: 8. The CDR3 region is CASSQCPRGPLNSPLHF. The CDR3, as DNA: TGCGCCAGCAGTCAATGCCCCAGGGGGCCTCTTAATTCACCCCTCCACTTT.

The count of this clone is one. CDR3 DNA sequence: TGTGCCAGCAGCTTGGAGGGACAGTTCATGAACACTGAAGCTTTCTTT. This sequence encodes CASSLEGQFMNTEAFF. The rearrangement joins TRBV5-6 to TRBJ1-1; TRBD1 matches at 7 bases. With 0 bases clipped from V and 0 bases from J, the junction kept 5 bases outside the gene matches. Germline V gene sequence: CDR1 SGHDT, CDR2 YYEEEE. The CDR3 is made up of 16 amino acids.

For this clone: At the DNA level, this CDR3 is encoded by other sequences in the same sample as well. The CDR3 reads CASSLRDRNQPQHF. CDR3 in DNA: TGTGCCAGCAGTCTGCGGGACAGAAATCAGCCCCAGCATTTT. The chain has TRBV27 and TRBJ1-5, with 7 bases matching TRBD1. V shed 5 bases, J shed 4 bases, and the junction held 5 bases outside the gene matches. CDR1 is MNHEY and CDR2 is SMNVEV in the germline V gene (reference sequence). The CDR3 contains 14 residues.

The sample holds a few counts of this clone. This chain joins TRBV29-1 and TRBJ2-6; D possibly corresponds to TRBD1 (6 bases). This CDR3 region has 14 residues. The germline V gene encodes CDR1 SQVTM and CDR2 ANQGSEA. With 8 bases removed from V and 4 bases from J, the gap between germline ends came to 15 bases. The CDR3, as DNA: TGCAGCACAAATACAGGGCCCGGGGCCAACGTCCTGACTTTC. This translates into CSTNTGPGANVLTF. Variable domain in full (rest from reference TRBV29-1 and TRBJ2-6): SAVISQKPSRDICQRGTSLTIQCQVDSQVTMMFWYRQQPGQSLTLIATANQGSEATYESGFVIDKFPISRPNLTFSTLTVSNMSPEDSSIYLCSTNTGPGANVLTFGAGSRLTVL.

A few counts support this clone. The chain is built from TRBV4-3 and TRBJ2-5, with 9 nucleotides matching TRBD2. Germline V gives CDR1 LGHNA, CDR2 YSLEER. This CDR3 comprises 16 residues. The V and J ends lost 0 bases and 5 bases, in that order; junction bases with no gene match: 7. CDR3 DNA: TGCGCCAGCAGCCAAGATCCTTTAACTAGCGGGGAGACCCAGTACTTC. Amino acids: CASSQDPLTSGETQYF.

This rearrangement joins TRBV2 to TRBJ1-5; D is uncertain. V gave up 4 bases and J gave up 6 bases, with 7 bases separating them. Germline-derived CDR1 and CDR2 are SNHLY and FYNNEI. CDR3 length: 12 residues. The CDR3 bases are TGTGCCAGCAGTGTTTTGGGTCAGCCCCAGCATTTT. This gives the protein CASSVLGQPQHF.

This chain links TRBV6-5 with TRBJ2-3, with a possible D match to TRBD2 (6 bases). The V end was cut by 10 bases, the J end by 3 bases, with 17 bases between. Germline CDR1 is MNHEY and CDR2 is SVGAGI. The CDR3 covers 14 residues. The CDR3 DNA reads TGTGCCACTAATGCAAACCTAGCGACAGATACGCAGTATTTT. Protein: CATNANLATDTQYF.

The chain recombines TRBV6-5 with TRBJ1-1; D gene unclear. CDR1 is MNHEY, CDR2 SVGAGI, per germline. This CDR3 has 13 amino acids. V shed 5 bases and J shed 0 bases, with 7 bases lying between them. CDR3 sequence: CASSPYMNTEAFF. The CDR3 coding sequence is TGTGCCAGCAGTCCCTACATGAACACTGAAGCTTTCTTT.

V is TRBV7-9 and J is TRBJ1-5; D might be TRBD1 (5 bases). The CDR3 totals 14 residues. Germline V gene lookup returns CDR1 SEHNR and CDR2 FQNEAQ (reference sequence). Trimming took 4 bases from V and 4 from J, leaving 11 bases between them. The CDR3 protein is CASSSRGLNQPQHF. For the CDR3, the DNA is TGTGCCAGCAGCTCCCGGGGACTAAATCAGCCCCAGCATTTT.

The chain is built from TRBV11-1 and TRBJ1-2; D ambiguous. V was clipped by 4 bases and J by 4 bases, with 10 bases between them. This CDR3 region has 13 residues. Germline V lookup: CDR1 SGHAT, CDR2 FQDESV (reference sequence). The CDR3 sequence: CASSYGEGYGYTF. CDR3 coding DNA: TGTGCCAGCAGCTACGGGGAAGGCTATGGCTACACCTTC.

V is TRBV30 and J is TRBJ1-5; D unresolved. This CDR3 spans 17 amino acids. Trimming stripped 1 base from V and 0 bases from J, with 16 bases between. The germline gives CDR1 GTSNPN, CDR2 SVGIG (reference sequence). The CDR3 DNA reads TGTGCCTGGAGTGGGGGTCAAGGGCCTAATAGCAATCAGCCCCAGCATTTT. It translates to CAWSGGQGPNSNQPQHF.

The sample holds many counts of this clone. The chain carries TRBV2 and TRBJ2-2; D unclear. The CDR3 consists of 12 residues. Germline V lookup: CDR1 SNHLY, CDR2 FYNNEI. Trimming took 4 bases from V and 6 from J, leaving 6 bases between them. The CDR3 is CASSAVSGELFF. CDR3 DNA: TGTGCCAGCAGTGCTGTTTCCGGGGAGCTGTTTTTT. Complete variable domain (other parts from reference TRBV2 and TRBJ2-2): EPEVTQTPSHQVTQMGQEVILRCVPISNHLYFYWYRQILGQKVEFLVSFYNNEISEKSEIFDDQFSVERPDGSNFTLKIRSTKLEDSAMYFCASSAVSGELFFGEGSRLTVL.

The rearrangement links TRBV2 to TRBJ1-6; D remains unclear. The germline CDR1 and CDR2 sequences are SNHLY and FYNNEI. The CDR3 has 12 amino acids. V was shortened by 5 bases and J by 10 bases, with 9 bases between the two germline ends. The CDR3, as DNA: TGTGCCAGCAGTTCGTTGACATCACCCCTCCACTTT. Amino acids: CASSSLTSPLHF. Drawing the rest from reference TRBV2 and TRBJ1-6, the complete variable domain is EPEVTQTPSHQVTQMGQEVILRCVPISNHLYFYWYRQILGQKVEFLVSFYNNEISEKSEIFDDQFSVERPDGSNFTLKIRSTKLEDSAMYFCASSSLTSPLHFGNGTRLTVT.

This clone appeared a few times. J is TRBJ2-7 and V is TRBV29-1, with a weak D call TRBD2 (5 bases). Germline V gene lookup returns CDR1 SQVTM and CDR2 ANQGSEA. CDR3 length: 15 amino acids. Trimming shortened V by 7 bases and J by 7 bases, and 26 bases separated the two germline ends. The CDR3 reads CSAIPGSTATWEQYF. DNA of the CDR3: TGCAGCGCTATTCCGGGGTCCACAGCTACGTGGGAGCAGTACTTC.

The chain uses TRBV19 and TRBJ2-7, with no clear D. The CDR3 is 14 residues long. The germline gives CDR1 LNHDA, CDR2 SQIVND (reference sequence). V was clipped by 3 bases and J by 0 bases, with 9 bases between them. CDR3 sequence reads: CASSIWASSYEQYF. The DNA of the CDR3 is TGTGCCAGTAGTATCTGGGCGTCCTCCTACGAGCAGTACTTC.

The chain joins TRBV30 to TRBJ2-7; 9 bases fit TRBD1. Losses at the gene ends were 4 bases for V and 8 bases for J; bases not matched to a gene: 18. The CDR3 loop spans 16 amino acids. Germline V lookup: CDR1 GTSNPN, CDR2 SVGIG (reference sequence). CDR3 in amino acids: CAWTNLKTGGYWKQYF. CDR3 in DNA: TGTGCCTGGACAAACCTTAAGACAGGGGGGTACTGGAAGCAGTACTTC.

As to this clone: A read error may produce the germline difference seen at one junction end. The chain carries TRBV4-1 and TRBJ2-7; maybe TRBD1 (5 bases). In germline, CDR1 is MGHRA, CDR2 YSYEKL. This CDR3 is 13 amino acids long. CDR3: CASSQVRGRDQLF. The CDR3 nucleotides are TGCGCCAGCAGCCAAGTTAGGGGTAGGGATCAACTCTTC.

A word on this clone: The sample contains more than one DNA sequence encoding this CDR3. This chain connects TRBV7-9 to TRBJ2-7; D is unclear. The CDR3 runs to 12 residues. V shed 5 bases and J shed 2 bases, with 7 bases lying between them. CDR1 is SEHNR and CDR2 is FQNEAQ in the germline V gene (reference sequence). CDR3 protein: CASSLGAYEQYF. Here the CDR3 DNA reads TGTGCCAGCAGCCTAGGAGCCTACGAGCAGTACTTC.